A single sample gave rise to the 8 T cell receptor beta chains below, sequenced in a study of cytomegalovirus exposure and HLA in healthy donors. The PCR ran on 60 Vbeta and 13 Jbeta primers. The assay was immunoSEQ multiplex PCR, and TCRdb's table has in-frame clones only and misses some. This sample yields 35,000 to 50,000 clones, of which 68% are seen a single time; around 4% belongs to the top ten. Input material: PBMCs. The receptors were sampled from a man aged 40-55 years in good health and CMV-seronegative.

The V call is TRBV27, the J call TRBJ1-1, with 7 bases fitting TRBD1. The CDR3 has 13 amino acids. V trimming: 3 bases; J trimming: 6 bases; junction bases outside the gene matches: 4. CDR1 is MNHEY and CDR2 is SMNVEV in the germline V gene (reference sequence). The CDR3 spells CASSLEGASEAFF. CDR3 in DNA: TGTGCCAGCAGTTTGGAGGGGGCCTCTGAAGCTTTCTTT.

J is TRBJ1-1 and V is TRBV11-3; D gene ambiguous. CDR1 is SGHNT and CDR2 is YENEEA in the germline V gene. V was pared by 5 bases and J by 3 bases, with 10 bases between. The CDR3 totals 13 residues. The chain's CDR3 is CASSLNLDTEAFF. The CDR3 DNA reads TGTGCCAGCAGCCTCAATTTAGACACTGAAGCTTTCTTT.

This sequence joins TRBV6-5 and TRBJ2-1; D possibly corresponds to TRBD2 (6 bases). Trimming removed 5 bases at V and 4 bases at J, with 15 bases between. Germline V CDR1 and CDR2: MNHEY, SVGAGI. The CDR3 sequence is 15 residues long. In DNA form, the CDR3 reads TGTGCCAGCAGTCCCCGAGGAGGGGATTACAATGAGCAGTTCTTC. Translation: CASSPRGGDYNEQFF.

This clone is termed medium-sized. The CDR3 spells CASSPWTGSSYEQYF. The CDR3 coding sequence is TGTGCCAGCAGTCCCTGGACTGGAAGCTCCTACGAGCAGTACTTC. The chain links TRBV6-5 to TRBJ2-7, with a possible D match to TRBD2 (5 bases). Germline V lookup: CDR1 MNHEY, CDR2 SVGAGI. V was pared by 5 bases and J by 0 bases, with 14 bases between. This CDR3 contains 15 residues.

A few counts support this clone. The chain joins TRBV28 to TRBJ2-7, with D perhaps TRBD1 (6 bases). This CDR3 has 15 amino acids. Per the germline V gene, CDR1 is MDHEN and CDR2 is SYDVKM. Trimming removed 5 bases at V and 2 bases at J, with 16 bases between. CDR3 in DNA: TGTGCCAGCAGTCCAACAGGGAGTAGAACCTACGAGCAGTACTTC. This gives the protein CASSPTGSRTYEQYF.

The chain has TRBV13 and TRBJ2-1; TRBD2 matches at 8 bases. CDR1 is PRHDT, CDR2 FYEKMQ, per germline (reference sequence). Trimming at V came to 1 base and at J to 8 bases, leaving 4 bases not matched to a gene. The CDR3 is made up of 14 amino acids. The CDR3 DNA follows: TGTGCCAGCAGCTTAGCGGGGGGGCCTCATGAGCAGTTCTTC. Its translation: CASSLAGGPHEQFF.

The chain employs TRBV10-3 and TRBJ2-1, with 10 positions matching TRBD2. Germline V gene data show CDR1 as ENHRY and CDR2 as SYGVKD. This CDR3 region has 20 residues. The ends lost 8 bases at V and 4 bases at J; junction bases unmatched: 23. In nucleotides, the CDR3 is TGTGCCATCGGGACGAACAGGGGTTGGTTTAGCGGGGGGACATACAATGAGCAGTTCTTC. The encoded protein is CAIGTNRGWFSGGTYNEQFF.

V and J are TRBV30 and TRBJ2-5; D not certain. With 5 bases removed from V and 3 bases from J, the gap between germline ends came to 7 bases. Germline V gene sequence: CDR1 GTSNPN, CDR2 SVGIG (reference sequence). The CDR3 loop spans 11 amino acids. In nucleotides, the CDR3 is TGTGCCTGGCAGACAAAAGAGACCCAGTACTTC. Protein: CAWQTKETQYF. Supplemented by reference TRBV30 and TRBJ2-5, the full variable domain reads SQTIHQWPATLVQPVGSPLSLECTVEGTSNPNLYWYRQAAGRGLQLLFYSVGIGQISSEVPQNLSASRPQDRQFILSSKKLLLSDSGFYLCAWQTKETQYFGPGTRLLVL.